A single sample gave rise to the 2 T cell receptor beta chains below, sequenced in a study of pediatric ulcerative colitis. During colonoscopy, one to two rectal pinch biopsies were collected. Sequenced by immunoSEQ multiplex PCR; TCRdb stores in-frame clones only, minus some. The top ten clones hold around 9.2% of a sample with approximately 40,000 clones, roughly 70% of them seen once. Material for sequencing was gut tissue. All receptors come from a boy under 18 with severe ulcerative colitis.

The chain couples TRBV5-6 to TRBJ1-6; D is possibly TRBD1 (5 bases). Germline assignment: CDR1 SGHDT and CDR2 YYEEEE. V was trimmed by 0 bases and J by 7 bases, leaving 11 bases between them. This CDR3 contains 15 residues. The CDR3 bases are TGTGCCAGCAGCTTGGATCCAGGGTTAAATTCACCCCTCCACTTT. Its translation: CASSLDPGLNSPLHF.

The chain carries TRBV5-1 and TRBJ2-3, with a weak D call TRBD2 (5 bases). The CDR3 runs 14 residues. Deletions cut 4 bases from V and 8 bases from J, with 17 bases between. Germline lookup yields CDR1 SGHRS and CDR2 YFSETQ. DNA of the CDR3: TGCGCCAGCAGCAAGGATGGGGAGAGCCTTACGCAGTATTTT. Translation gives CASSKDGESLTQYF. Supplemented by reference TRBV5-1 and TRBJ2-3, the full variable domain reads KAGVTQTPRYLIKTRGQQVTLSCSPISGHRSVSWYQQTPGQGLQFLFEYFSETQRNKGNFPGRFSGRQFSNSRSEMNVSTLELGDSALYLCASSKDGESLTQYFGPGTRLTVL.